A single sample is the source of the 21 T cell receptor beta chains below, sequenced in a study of T cell responses to AZD1222 COVID-19 vaccine. Data came from immunoSEQ multiplex PCR; TCRdb stores just in-frame clones and leaves some out. This sample has about 89,000 clones, with around nine tenths found just once. Specimen: peripheral blood, collected 28 days after the second AZD1222 dose. The receptors were sampled from an adult who received the AZD1222 COVID-19 vaccine.

This clone occurred a few times. The CDR3 is CASSLMGKSYNEQFF. CDR3 bases: TGTGCCAGCAGCTTGATGGGGAAATCCTACAATGAGCAGTTCTTC. The V and J genes are TRBV7-6 and TRBJ2-1; no clear D. Trimming pared 3 bases from V and 1 base from J, leaving 10 bases between. The germline V gene encodes CDR1 SGHVS and CDR2 FNYEAQ. CDR3 length: 15 amino acids.

The rearrangement joins TRBV19 to TRBJ2-7; TRBD1 is a possible D gene (6 bases). Per germline, CDR1 LNHDA and CDR2 SQIVND (reference sequence). Trimming took off 5 bases at V and 1 base at J, with 18 bases between the two ends. This CDR3 contains 16 residues. CDR3 protein: CASSYRTAQGSYEQYF. CDR3 nucleotides: TGTGCCAGTAGTTACCGGACAGCCCAGGGATCCTACGAGCAGTACTTC.

This clone came up a few times. The CDR3 spells CASSDGVVPGKGFF. The CDR3 bases are TGCGCCAGCAGTGACGGAGTGGTCCCGGGGAAGGGTTTCTTT. The chain joins TRBV10-1 to TRBJ1-1, with D unclear. With 3 bases removed from V and 13 bases from J, the gap between germline ends came to 21 bases. The CDR3 is 14 residues long. Germline CDR1 reads WNHNN; CDR2 reads SYGVQD (reference sequence).

The chain carries TRBV10-3 and TRBJ2-7; D call uncertain. The CDR3 is 12 residues long. CDR1 and CDR2 from the germline V gene are ENHRY and SYGVKD. Between the trimmed V and J ends, which lost 7 bases and 0 bases, there was a span of 7 bases. The CDR3 reads CAIKGSSYEQYF. CDR3 in DNA: TGTGCCATCAAGGGTAGCTCCTACGAGCAGTACTTC.

The chain is built from TRBV7-9 and TRBJ2-5; D may be TRBD1 (6 bases). Germline CDR1 SEHNR, CDR2 FQNEAQ (reference sequence). V was trimmed by 3 bases and J by 4 bases, leaving 15 bases between them. The CDR3 sequence is 15 residues long. DNA for the CDR3: TGTGCCAGCAGCTTGACCCCACAGGGTTCAGAGACCCAGTACTTC. Translating gives CASSLTPQGSETQYF.

The V and J genes are TRBV5-6 and TRBJ1-2; 9 nucleotides line up with TRBD1. This CDR3 comprises 17 residues. The V and J ends lost 3 bases and 6 bases, in that order; junction bases with no gene match: 15. Germline CDR1 reads SGHDT; CDR2 reads YYEEEE. The DNA of the CDR3 is TGTGCCAGCAGCTCTCTGGACAGGGGCACTCCGGGGAATGGCTACACCTTC. Encoded protein: CASSSLDRGTPGNGYTF.

The chain couples TRBV11-2 to TRBJ1-4, with a tentative D call TRBD1 (5 bases). CDR3 length: 15 residues. CDR1 is SGHAT, CDR2 FQNNGV, per germline. Between the trimmed V and J ends, which lost 1 base and 5 bases, there was a span of 11 bases. CDR3 amino acids: CASSLGGRLNEKLFF. CDR3 nucleotide sequence: TGTGCCAGCAGCTTAGGGGGCAGGTTAAATGAAAAACTGTTTTTT.

The chain has TRBV19 and TRBJ2-5, with D uncertain. Germline V lookup: CDR1 LNHDA, CDR2 SQIVND (reference sequence). Between the trimmed V and J ends, which lost 5 bases and 5 bases, there was a span of 12 bases. The CDR3 extends over 13 amino acids. The CDR3 loop reads CASSHRYGETQYF. CDR3 DNA: TGTGCCAGTAGTCATCGTTACGGGGAGACCCAGTACTTC.

The chain recombines TRBV28 with TRBJ1-5; possible D gene TRBD1, 5 bases. Germline V gene data show CDR1 as MDHEN and CDR2 as SYDVKM. The CDR3 loop spans 16 amino acids. V lost 2 bases and J 2 bases, leaving 13 bases between the germline ends. DNA for the CDR3: TGTGCCAGCAGTTTACAGGGACGAGGGGGCAATCAGCCCCAGCATTTT. Protein: CASSLQGRGGNQPQHF.

This chain uses TRBV28 with TRBJ1-5, with 8 bases that match TRBD1. This CDR3 spans 15 amino acids. The germline CDR1 and CDR2 sequences are MDHEN and SYDVKM. The junction had 6 bases not matched to a gene; V was cut back by 6 bases and J by 2 bases. CDR3 protein: CASRASTGGNQPQHF. Here the CDR3 DNA reads TGTGCCAGCAGGGCCTCGACAGGGGGCAATCAGCCCCAGCATTTT. The variable domain in full, with the rest retrieved from reference TRBV28 and TRBJ1-5, is DVKVTQSSRYLVKRTGEKVFLECVQDMDHENMFWYRQDPGLGLRLIYFSYDVKMKEKGDIPEGYSVSREKKERFSLILESASTNQTSMYLCASRASTGGNQPQHFGDGTRLSIL.

The chain couples TRBV9 to TRBJ1-2, with no clear D. The CDR3 sequence is 12 residues long. From germline, CDR1 is SGDLS and CDR2 YYNGEE. V lost 0 bases and J lost 8, with 8 bases in between. The CDR3 sequence: CASSVGAGGYTF. The DNA for the CDR3 is TGTGCCAGCAGCGTAGGGGCGGGCGGCTACACCTTC. Full variable domain (outside the CDR3, taken from reference TRBV9 and TRBJ1-2): DSGVTQTPKHLITATGQRVTLRCSPRSGDLSVYWYQQSLDQGLQFLIQYYNGEERAKGNILERFSAQQFPDLHSELNLSSLELGDSALYFCASSVGAGGYTFGSGTRLTVV.

The chain combines TRBV5-6 with TRBJ1-1; maybe TRBD1 (5 bases). Germline values: CDR1 SGHDT, CDR2 YYEEEE. The V and J ends lost 1 base and 5 bases respectively, with 12 bases between them. CDR3 length equals 14 residues. The CDR3 sequence is CASSLSLRGTEAFF. DNA for the CDR3: TGTGCCAGCAGCTTGAGTTTACGGGGGACTGAAGCTTTCTTT.

This chain uses TRBV28 with TRBJ2-1; possibly TRBD1 or TRBD2 for D (5 bases each). CDR3 length: 13 amino acids. V gave up 11 bases and J gave up 4 bases, with 15 bases separating them. Germline V gene lookup returns CDR1 MDHEN and CDR2 SYDVKM. The CDR3 DNA reads as TGTGCCTACCGGGACCCCGATTACAATGAGCAGTTCTTC. This sequence encodes CAYRDPDYNEQFF.

The V gene is TRBV24-1, the J gene TRBJ2-3, with D hard to call. This CDR3 has 12 residues. CDR1 is KGHDR, CDR2 SFDVKD, per germline. V lost 5 bases and J 2 bases, leaving 4 bases between the germline ends. The DNA of the CDR3 is TGTGCCACCAGTGGGGCCACAGATACGCAGTATTTT. Amino acid sequence: CATSGATDTQYF.

V and J are TRBV29-1 and TRBJ1-1; TRBD1 is a possible D gene (6 bases). CDR1 and CDR2 from the germline V gene are SQVTM and ANQGSEA. V was pared by 6 bases and J by 8 bases, with 10 bases between. The CDR3 length is 10 residues. The CDR3 DNA follows: TGCAGCGTCGCAGACAGGGAAGCTTTCTTT. Encoded protein: CSVADREAFF.

This clone is a singleton in its sample. The chain employs TRBV7-6 and TRBJ2-1; 12 nucleotides align to TRBD2. The CDR3 consists of 17 residues. V shed 4 bases and J 4 bases; nucleotides not matched to a gene: 8. Germline CDR1 reads SGHVS; CDR2 reads FNYEAQ. The CDR3, as DNA: TGTGCCAGCAGCTCTCCTAGCGGGGGGGCCTTTTACAATGAGCAGTTCTTC. Its translation: CASSSPSGGAFYNEQFF.

CDR3 sequence: CAAQGAGDTEAFF. The CDR3 coding sequence is TGTGCCGCACAGGGGGCGGGGGACACTGAAGCTTTCTTT. The V call is TRBV6-5, the J call TRBJ1-1; 9 bases align to TRBD1. The CDR3 spans 13 residues. V lost 11 bases, J lost 3 bases, and 7 bases stayed unmatched. Germline V lookup: CDR1 MNHEY, CDR2 SVGAGI.

Only one count was recorded for this clone. The V gene is TRBV20-1, the J gene TRBJ1-2; D might be TRBD1 (5 bases). This CDR3 contains 14 residues. Between the trimmed V and J ends, which lost 3 bases and 5 bases, there was a span of 16 bases. CDR1 is DFQATT, CDR2 SNEGSKA, per germline (reference sequence). The CDR3 nucleotides are TGCAGTGCTAGTGCTGACCGACAGCCATATGGCTACACCTTC. Its translation is CSASADRQPYGYTF.

The chain links TRBV19 to TRBJ2-7; D is possibly TRBD1 or TRBD2 (5 bases each). Trimming cost V 2 bases and J 2 bases, with 10 bases left between them. This CDR3 has 14 residues. Per germline, CDR1 LNHDA and CDR2 SQIVND (reference sequence). CDR3 sequence reads: CASSIWDGTYEQYF. CDR3 in DNA: TGTGCCAGTAGTATATGGGACGGGACCTACGAGCAGTACTTC.

The chain is built from TRBV24-1 and TRBJ1-6; D not resolved. From germline, CDR1 is KGHDR and CDR2 SFDVKD. V dropped 8 bases and J dropped 9 bases, with 13 bases sitting between them. The CDR3 length is 13 residues. The CDR3 is CATTYGGFSPLHF. The CDR3, as DNA: TGTGCCACCACTTATGGCGGCTTTTCACCCCTCCACTTT.

This chain links TRBV6-1 with TRBJ2-1; possible D gene TRBD1, 6 bases. V was clipped by 0 bases and J by 9 bases, with 9 bases between them. The CDR3 sequence is 13 residues long. Germline-derived CDR1 and CDR2 are MNHNS and SASEGT. CDR3 sequence (DNA): TGTGCCAGCAGTGAAGCAATGGGGGCTGAGCAGTTCTTC. Translation gives CASSEAMGAEQFF.